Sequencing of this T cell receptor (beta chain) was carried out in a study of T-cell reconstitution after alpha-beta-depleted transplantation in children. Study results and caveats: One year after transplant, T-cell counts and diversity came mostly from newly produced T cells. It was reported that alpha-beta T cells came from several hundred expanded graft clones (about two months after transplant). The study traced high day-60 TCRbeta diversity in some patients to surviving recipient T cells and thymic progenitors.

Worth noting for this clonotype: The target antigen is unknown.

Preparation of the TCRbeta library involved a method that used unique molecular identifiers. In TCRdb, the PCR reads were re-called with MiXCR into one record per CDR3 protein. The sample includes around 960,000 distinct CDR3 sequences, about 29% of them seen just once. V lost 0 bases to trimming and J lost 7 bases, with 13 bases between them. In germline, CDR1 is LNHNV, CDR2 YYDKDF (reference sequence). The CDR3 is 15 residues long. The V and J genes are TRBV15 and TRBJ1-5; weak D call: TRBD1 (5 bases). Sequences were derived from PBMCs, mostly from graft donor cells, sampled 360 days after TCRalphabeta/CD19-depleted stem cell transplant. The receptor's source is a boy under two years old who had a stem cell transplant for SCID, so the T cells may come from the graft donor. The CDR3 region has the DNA TGTGCCACCAGCAGAGATGCAAGGGGATTGCAGCCCCAGCATTTT. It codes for CATSRDARGLQPQHF. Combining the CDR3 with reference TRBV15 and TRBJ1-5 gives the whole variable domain DAMVIQNPRYQVTQFGKPVTLSCSQTLNHNVMYWYQQKSSQAPKLLFHYYDKDFNNEADTPDNFQSRRPNTSFCFLDIRSPGLGDTAMYLCATSRDARGLQPQHFGDGTRLSIL.